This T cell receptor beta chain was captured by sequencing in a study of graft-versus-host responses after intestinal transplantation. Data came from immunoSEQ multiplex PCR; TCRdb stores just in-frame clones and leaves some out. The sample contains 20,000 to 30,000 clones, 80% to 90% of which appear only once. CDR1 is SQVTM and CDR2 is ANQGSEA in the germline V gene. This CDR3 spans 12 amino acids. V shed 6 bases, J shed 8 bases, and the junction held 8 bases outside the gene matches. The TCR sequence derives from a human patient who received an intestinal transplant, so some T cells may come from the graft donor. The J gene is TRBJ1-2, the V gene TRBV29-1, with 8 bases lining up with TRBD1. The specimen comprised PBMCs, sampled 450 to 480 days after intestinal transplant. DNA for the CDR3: TGCAGCGTCTCGGACAGGGTCGACGGCTACACCTTC. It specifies CSVSDRVDGYTF.